This TCR beta chain was captured in a study of PD-L1 blockade in urothelial cancer. Study background: Prior chemotherapy in patients spanned 0 to 3 regimens.

The CDR3 has 13 amino acids. CDR1 is MNHEY and CDR2 is SMNVEV in the germline V gene (reference sequence). Trimming removed 5 bases from V and 4 bases from J, with 11 bases in between. TCRdb's copy holds only in-frame clones and misses some; the assay was immunoSEQ multiplex PCR. The sample has about 95,000 clones; roughly 91% are singletons. Sample time point: pretreatment peripheral blood. The sequenced sample was PBMCs, obtained around atezolizumab (anti-PD-L1) treatment. The J gene is TRBJ1-2, the V gene TRBV27, with D unresolved. The source is a man aged 60 to 69 with urothelial cancer. Written as DNA, the CDR3 is TGTGCCAGCAGTCCGGCCGGGTCCTATGGCTACACCTTC. Protein sequence: CASSPAGSYGYTF.